The TCR beta chain under discussion was sequenced for a study of T cell repertoires in cytomegalovirus infection. Broader study findings: Based on cumulative public TCR beta family frequency, carriers of CMV plus the relevant HLA were identified.

Germline V CDR1 and CDR2: MNHEY, SVGEGT. Germline trimming cut 2 bases from V and 4 bases from J; bases unmatched to any gene: 4. This CDR3 region has 15 residues. TCRdb used MiXCR to reprocess the reads, holding one entry per CDR3 protein. Among about 310,000 distinct CDR3 sequences, 17% were seen once, and the ten largest hold about 11%. In the case of this clonotype: The antigen remains undetermined.

This chain links TRBV6-2 or TRBV6-3 with TRBJ1-5; 8 nucleotides agree with TRBD1. Source material: PBMCs. The sequence was obtained from a human donor in good health (CMV status not recorded). Some clones in this sample may be carry-over from other donors' samples. The DNA for the CDR3 is TGTGCCAGCAGTTACACAGGGGGACAAAATCAGCCCCAGCATTTT. Protein sequence: CASSYTGGQNQPQHF.